This T cell receptor beta chain was recovered during a study of blood T cell repertoires in COVID-19. Background on the study: Acute and convalescent COVID-19 specimens originated in the United States, Italy and Spain.

Authors' analysis steps: Amplified reference gene primers provided the basis for estimating nucleated cell counts. Method: immunoSEQ multiplex PCR; TCRdb's copy keeps in-frame clones and lacks some. Clone size and V and J calls were adopted from that table, with D and trimming inferred from the DNA. Of about 100,000 clones listed, 90% to 95% are singletons. This receptor was taken from a man aged 45 to 65 with acute or convalescent COVID-19. The sequenced sample was peripheral blood.

The CDR3 region has the DNA TGTGCCAGCAGTCAGGGTCGCACTGAAGCTTTCTTT. Protein: CASSQGRTEAFF. The V gene is TRBV25-1, the J gene TRBJ1-1; D may be TRBD1 (5 bases). CDR3 length: 12 residues. Trimming stripped 5 bases from V and 4 bases from J, with 8 bases between. Germline V CDR1 and CDR2: MGHDK, SYGVNS.